Sequencing of this T cell receptor beta chain was carried out in a study of cytomegalovirus exposure and HLA in healthy donors. Study results and caveats: Available immune exposure information was restricted to CMV serostatus only. Under 20,000 TCR beta sequences were associated with HLA alleles at 0.05 false discovery rate in a later analysis. Analyses of presence/absence relied on an assumption of roughly uniform sequencing depth across donors.

Notes on this clone: What it binds is not known.

The CDR3 sequence is 13 residues long. The germline V gene has CDR1 LNHDA and CDR2 SQIVND (reference sequence). V lost 5 bases and J 5 bases, leaving 12 bases between the germline ends. 13 Jbeta primers and 60 Vbeta primers were used for the PCR. In the original analysis: Later reanalysis found roughly 80 million unique TCR beta chains, roughly 10 million of them shared. This table comes from immunoSEQ multiplex PCR, and its TCRdb copy is limited to in-frame clones, with some not included. V, J and clone size were drawn from that table, and D and trimming were deduced from the DNA. In the table there are about 130,000 clones, 80% of which are singletons.

The sample consisted of PBMCs. The sequence derives from a man in his forties in good health and CMV-seronegative. The chain has TRBV19 and TRBJ2-5; TRBD1 is a possible D gene (6 bases). As DNA, the CDR3 is TGTGCCAGTAGTTCGGACAGATGGGAGACCCAGTACTTC. Its translation: CASSSDRWETQYF.